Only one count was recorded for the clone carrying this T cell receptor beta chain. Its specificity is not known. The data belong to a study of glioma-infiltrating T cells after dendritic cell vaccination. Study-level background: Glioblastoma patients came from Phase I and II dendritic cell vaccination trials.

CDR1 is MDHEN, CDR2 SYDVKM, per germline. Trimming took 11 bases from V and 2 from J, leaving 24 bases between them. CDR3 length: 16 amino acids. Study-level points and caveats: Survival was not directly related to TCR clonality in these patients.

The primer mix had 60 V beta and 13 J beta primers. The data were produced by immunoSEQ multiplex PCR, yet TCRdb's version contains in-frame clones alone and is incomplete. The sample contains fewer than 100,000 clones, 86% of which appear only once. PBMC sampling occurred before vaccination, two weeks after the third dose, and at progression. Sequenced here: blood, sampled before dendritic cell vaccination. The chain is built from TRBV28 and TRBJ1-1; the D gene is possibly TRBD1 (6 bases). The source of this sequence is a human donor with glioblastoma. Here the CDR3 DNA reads TGTGCCGCCCACACCGGGACACAAAGGAGAAACACTGAAGCTTTCTTT. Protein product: CAAHTGTQRRNTEAFF.